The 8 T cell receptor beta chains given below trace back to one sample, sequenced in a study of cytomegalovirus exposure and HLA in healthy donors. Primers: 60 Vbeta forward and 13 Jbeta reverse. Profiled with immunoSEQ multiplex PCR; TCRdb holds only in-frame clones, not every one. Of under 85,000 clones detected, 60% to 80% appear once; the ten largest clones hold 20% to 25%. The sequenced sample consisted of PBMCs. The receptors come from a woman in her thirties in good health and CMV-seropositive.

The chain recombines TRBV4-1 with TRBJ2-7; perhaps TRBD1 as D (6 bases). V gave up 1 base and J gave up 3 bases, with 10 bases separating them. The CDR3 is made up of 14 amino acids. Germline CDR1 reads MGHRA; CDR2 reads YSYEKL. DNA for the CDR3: TGCGCCAGCAGCCAAGTTACAGGGAGCTACGAGCAGTACTTC. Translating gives CASSQVTGSYEQYF.

CDR3 amino acids: CASSLRAGGPYEQYF. In DNA form, the CDR3 reads TGTGCCAGCAGCTTGAGAGCGGGAGGGCCCTACGAGCAGTACTTC. This chain joins TRBV7-9 and TRBJ2-7; 10 bases are shared with TRBD2. The germline gives CDR1 SEHNR, CDR2 FQNEAQ (reference sequence). CDR3 length: 15 amino acids. J gave up 2 bases and V 3 bases, and 4 bases lay outside the gene matches.

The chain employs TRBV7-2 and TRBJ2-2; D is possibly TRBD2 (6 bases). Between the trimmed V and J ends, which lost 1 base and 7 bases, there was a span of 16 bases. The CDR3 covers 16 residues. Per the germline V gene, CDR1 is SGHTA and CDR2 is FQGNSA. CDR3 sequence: CASSLVSQGAGGELFF. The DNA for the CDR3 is TGTGCCAGCAGCTTAGTCTCCCAGGGAGCGGGCGGGGAGCTGTTTTTT.

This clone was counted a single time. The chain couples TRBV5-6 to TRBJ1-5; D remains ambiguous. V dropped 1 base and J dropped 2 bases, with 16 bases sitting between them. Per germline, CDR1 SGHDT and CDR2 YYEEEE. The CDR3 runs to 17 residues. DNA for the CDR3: TGTGCCAGCAGCTTGTTTTTTCGGCCCGGGGGCAATCAGCCCCAGCATTTT. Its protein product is CASSLFFRPGGNQPQHF.

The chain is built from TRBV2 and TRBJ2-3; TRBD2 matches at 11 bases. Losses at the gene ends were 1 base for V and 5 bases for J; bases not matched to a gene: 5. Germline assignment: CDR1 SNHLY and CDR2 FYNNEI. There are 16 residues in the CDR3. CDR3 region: CASSEGGLADQDTQYF. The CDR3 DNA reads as TGTGCCAGCAGTGAAGGGGGACTAGCGGACCAAGATACGCAGTATTTT.

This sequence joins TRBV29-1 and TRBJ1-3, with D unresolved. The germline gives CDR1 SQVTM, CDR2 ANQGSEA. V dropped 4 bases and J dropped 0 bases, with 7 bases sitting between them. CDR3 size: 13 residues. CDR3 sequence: CSVARDSGNTIYF. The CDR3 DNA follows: TGCAGCGTTGCGCGGGACTCTGGAAACACCATATATTTT.

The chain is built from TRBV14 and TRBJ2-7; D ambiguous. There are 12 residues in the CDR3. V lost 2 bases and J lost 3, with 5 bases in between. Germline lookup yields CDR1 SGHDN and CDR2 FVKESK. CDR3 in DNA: TGTGCCAGCAGCCAATTCGGCTACGAGCAGTACTTC. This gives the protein CASSQFGYEQYF.

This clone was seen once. CDR3 protein: CSVLLLGGGMNTEAFF. The DNA of the CDR3 is TGCAGCGTTCTACTGTTGGGGGGAGGCATGAACACTGAAGCTTTCTTT. The chain combines TRBV29-1 with TRBJ1-1; D may be TRBD1 (5 bases). Trimming stripped 5 bases from V and 0 bases from J, with 19 bases between. Germline CDR1 reads SQVTM; CDR2 reads ANQGSEA. This CDR3 region has 16 residues.